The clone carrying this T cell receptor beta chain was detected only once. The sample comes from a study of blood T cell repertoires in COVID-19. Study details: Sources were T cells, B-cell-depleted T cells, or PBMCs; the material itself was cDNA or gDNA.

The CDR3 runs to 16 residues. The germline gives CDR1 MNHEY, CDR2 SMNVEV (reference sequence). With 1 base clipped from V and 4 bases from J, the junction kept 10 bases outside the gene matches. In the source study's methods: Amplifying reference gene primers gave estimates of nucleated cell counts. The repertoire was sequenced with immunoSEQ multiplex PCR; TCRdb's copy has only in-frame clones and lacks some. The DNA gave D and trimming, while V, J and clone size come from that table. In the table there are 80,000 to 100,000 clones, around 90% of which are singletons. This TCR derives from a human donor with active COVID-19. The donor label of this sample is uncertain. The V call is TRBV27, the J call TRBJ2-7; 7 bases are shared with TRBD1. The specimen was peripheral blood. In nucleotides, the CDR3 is TGTGCCAGCAGTTTATTCGGGGCGACAGGGCAATACGAGCAGTACTTC. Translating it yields CASSLFGATGQYEQYF.